Shown below are 6 T cell receptor beta chains from a single sample sequenced in a study of neoadjuvant nivolumab and ipilimumab in lung cancer. TCRdb's copy holds only in-frame clones and misses some; the assay was immunoSEQ multiplex PCR. In the table there are about 38,000 clones, 85% to 90% of which are singletons. The source was peripheral blood, collected before neoadjuvant nivolumab, alone or with ipilimumab. The origin of the receptors is an adult with non-small cell lung cancer.

The gene calls are TRBV7-9 and TRBJ1-5; D is perhaps TRBD1 (5 bases). Germline CDR1 and CDR2: SEHNR and FQNEAQ (reference sequence). Trimming shortened V by 3 bases and J by 2 bases, and 14 bases separated the two germline ends. There are 16 residues in the CDR3. CDR3 loop: CASSLADGARNQPQHF. CDR3 nucleotide sequence: TGTGCCAGCAGCTTGGCGGATGGGGCGCGCAATCAGCCCCAGCATTTT.

The V gene is TRBV2, the J gene TRBJ2-5; 7 bases fit TRBD2. The CDR3 is made up of 15 amino acids. CDR1 and CDR2 (germline): SNHLY, FYNNEI. With 7 bases clipped from V and 1 base from J, the junction kept 9 bases outside the gene matches. CDR3 region: CASTGSGQVQETQYF. DNA of the CDR3: TGTGCCAGCACGGGTAGCGGGCAGGTCCAAGAGACCCAGTACTTC.

The genes are TRBV19 and TRBJ1-2; D may be TRBD1 (6 bases). CDR3 size: 14 residues. The germline V gene encodes CDR1 LNHDA and CDR2 SQIVND (reference sequence). V lost 7 bases to trimming and J lost 5 bases, with 17 bases between them. The chain's CDR3 is CASTVGGAEYGYTF. The CDR3 nucleotides are TGTGCCAGTACCGTCGGGGGCGCGGAATATGGCTACACCTTC.

Here the CDR3 reads CAWGGLMNTGELFF. The CDR3 nucleotides are TGTGCCTGGGGAGGACTAATGAACACCGGGGAGCTGTTTTTT. The chain combines TRBV30 with TRBJ2-2, with a possible D match to TRBD2 (6 bases). Trimming cost V 5 bases and J 1 base, with 11 bases left between them. CDR1 GTSNPN and CDR2 SVGIG come from the germline V gene (reference sequence). The CDR3 runs 14 residues.

V usage is TRBV4-1 and J usage is TRBJ2-5, with TRBD2 matching 10 bases. Germline V gives CDR1 MGHRA, CDR2 YSYEKL. Trimming removed 7 bases from V and 6 bases from J; junction bases left unmatched: 8. This CDR3 spans 14 amino acids. CDR3 region: CASKQAGGPQTQYF. The CDR3 bases are TGCGCCAGCAAACAAGCGGGAGGGCCGCAGACCCAGTACTTC.

CDR3 in DNA: TGTGCCAGCAGCTTAGCTGGCCAGATAGATCAGCCCCAGCATTTT. Translation: CASSLAGQIDQPQHF. The V gene is TRBV7-2, the J gene TRBJ1-5; D uncertain. Germline V gives CDR1 SGHTA, CDR2 FQGNSA. V was shortened by 0 bases and J by 5 bases, with 11 bases between the two germline ends. The length of the CDR3 is 15 residues. Full variable domain (remainder filled in from reference TRBV7-2 and TRBJ1-5): GAGVSQSPSNKVTEKGKDVELRCDPISGHTALYWYRQSLGQGLEFLIYFQGNSAPDKSGLPSDRFSAERTGGSVSTLTIQRTQQEDSAVYLCASSLAGQIDQPQHFGDGTRLSIL.